These 5 T cell receptor beta chains originate from one sample sequenced in a study of shared clonotypes between healthy human individuals. Sequencing was performed with immunoSEQ multiplex PCR; in TCRdb, only in-frame clones are kept and a portion is missing. Counted here are some 2,000,000 clones, approximately 95% occurring once; the ten biggest clones make up roughly 0.13%. Sequenced: naive CD4+ T cells sorted from blood. Regarding subset: CD45RA+ positively selected. The receptor set was obtained from a man aged 18-30 years in good health.

This sequence joins TRBV7-9 and TRBJ2-2, with D hard to call. The CDR3 extends over 11 amino acids. Trimming pared 7 bases from V and 4 bases from J, leaving 4 bases between. CDR1 and CDR2 from the germline V gene are SEHNR and FQNEAQ (reference sequence). CDR3 loop: CASKRTGELFF. Here the CDR3 DNA reads TGTGCCAGCAAGCGCACCGGGGAGCTGTTTTTT.

This rearrangement joins TRBV4-3 to TRBJ2-2, with D unclear. The germline V gene encodes CDR1 LGHNA and CDR2 YSLEER. The CDR3 contains 14 residues. V lost 1 base, J lost 3 bases, and 6 bases lay in between. For the CDR3, the DNA is TGCGCCAGCAGCCAAGTCCCGGACACCGGGGAGCTGTTTTTT. It yields the protein CASSQVPDTGELFF.

The chain combines TRBV10-3 with TRBJ2-5; TRBD1 matches at 9 bases. Trimming at V came to 7 bases and at J to 1 base, leaving 7 bases not matched to a gene. Germline V gives CDR1 ENHRY, CDR2 SYGVKD. CDR3 length: 15 residues. Here the CDR3 reads CAINPGQGPQETQYF. The CDR3 region has the DNA TGTGCCATCAACCCGGGACAGGGTCCCCAAGAGACCCAGTACTTC.

This clone was recorded once. The chain recombines TRBV6-6 with TRBJ1-5; no definite D call. The CDR3 runs to 16 residues. V was clipped by 0 bases and J by 0 bases, with 9 bases between them. CDR1 is MNHNY, CDR2 SVGAGI, per germline (reference sequence). This chain's CDR3 is CASSYSDYYSNQPQHF. The DNA of the CDR3 is TGTGCCAGCAGTTACTCTGATTACTATAGCAATCAGCCCCAGCATTTT.

The V gene is TRBV2, the J gene TRBJ2-7, with a weak D call TRBD1 (5 bases). The ends were cut back, 2 bases at V and 7 bases at J, with 15 bases in the middle. The CDR3 has 14 amino acids. The germline CDR1 and CDR2 sequences are SNHLY and FYNNEI. Here the CDR3 reads CASSERAGPSEQYF. DNA for the CDR3: TGTGCCAGCAGTGAACGGGCAGGGCCCTCGGAGCAGTACTTC. The entire variable domain, with the rest obtained from reference TRBV2 and TRBJ2-7, is as follows: EPEVTQTPSHQVTQMGQEVILRCVPISNHLYFYWYRQILGQKVEFLVSFYNNEISEKSEIFDDQFSVERPDGSNFTLKIRSTKLEDSAMYFCASSERAGPSEQYFGPGTRLTVT.